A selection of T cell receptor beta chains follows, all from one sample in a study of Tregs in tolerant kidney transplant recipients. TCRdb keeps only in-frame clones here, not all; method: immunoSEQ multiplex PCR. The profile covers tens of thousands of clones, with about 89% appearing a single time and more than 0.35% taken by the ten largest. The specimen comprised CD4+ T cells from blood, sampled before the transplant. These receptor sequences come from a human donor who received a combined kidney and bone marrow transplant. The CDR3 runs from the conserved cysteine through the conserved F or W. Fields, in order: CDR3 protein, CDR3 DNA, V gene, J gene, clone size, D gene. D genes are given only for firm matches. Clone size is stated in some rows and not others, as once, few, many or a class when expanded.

CDR3 protein: CASSYSRGDTQYF
CDR3 DNA: TGTGCCAGCAGTTACTCGCGTGGAGATACGCAGTATTTT
V gene: TRBV6-5
J gene: TRBJ2-3
clone size: .
D gene: .

CDR3 protein: CASSGLEPTDTQYF
CDR3 DNA: TGTGCCAGCAGCGGACTAGAACCCACAGATACGCAGTATTTT
V gene: TRBV9
J gene: TRBJ2-3
clone size: .
D gene: .

CDR3 protein: CASSWGQGLMDEQFF
CDR3 DNA: TGCGCCAGCAGCTGGGGACAGGGGCTTATGGATGAGCAGTTCTTC
V gene: TRBV5-1
J gene: TRBJ2-1
clone size: .
D gene: TRBD1

CDR3 protein: CASSLASGTGGYEQYF
CDR3 DNA: TGCGCCAGCAGCTTGGCCTCCGGGACAGGGGGCTACGAGCAGTACTTC
V gene: TRBV5-1
J gene: TRBJ2-7
clone size: .
D gene: TRBD1

CDR3 protein: CASSLKGWASGRAPSEQYF
CDR3 DNA: TGTGCCAGCAGCTTAAAGGGCTGGGCTAGCGGGAGGGCCCCAAGCGAGCAGTACTTC
V gene: TRBV7-3
J gene: TRBJ2-7
clone size: .
D gene: TRBD2

CDR3 protein: CASSIGGAKNIQYF
CDR3 DNA: TGTGCCAGTAGTATCGGGGGGGCCAAAAACATTCAGTACTTC
V gene: TRBV19
J gene: TRBJ2-4
clone size: .
D gene: TRBD2

CDR3 protein: CASSLGWTSVTDTQYF
CDR3 DNA: TGCGCCAGCAGCTTGGGGTGGACTAGCGTTACAGATACGCAGTATTTT
V gene: TRBV5-1
J gene: TRBJ2-3
clone size: .
D gene: TRBD2

CDR3 protein: CAISESVAGKNIQYF
CDR3 DNA: TGTGCCATCAGTGAGTCTGTAGCGGGGAAAAACATTCAGTACTTC
V gene: TRBV10-3
J gene: TRBJ2-4
clone size: .
D gene: TRBD2

CDR3 protein: CASSQTTGDNQPQHF
CDR3 DNA: TGTGCCAGCAGCCAGACGACAGGAGATAATCAGCCCCAGCATTTT
V gene: TRBV7-2
J gene: TRBJ1-5
clone size: once
D gene: .

CDR3 protein: CATGQEFGGYTF
CDR3 DNA: TGTGCAACGGGACAGGAGTTTGGTGGCTACACCTTC
V gene: TRBV30
J gene: TRBJ1-2
clone size: .
D gene: TRBD1

CDR3 protein: CASSLWSRGLFGYTF
CDR3 DNA: TGTGCCAGCAGTTTATGGTCCAGGGGGCTTTTTGGCTACACCTTC
V gene: TRBV28
J gene: TRBJ1-2
clone size: .
D gene: TRBD1

CDR3 protein: CASSLAAGSGETQYF
CDR3 DNA: TGTGCCAGCAGCTTAGCTGCGGGTTCGGGAGAGACCCAGTACTTC
V gene: TRBV11-2
J gene: TRBJ2-5
clone size: .
D gene: .

CDR3 protein: CASSLLGTGGHEQYF
CDR3 DNA: TGTGCCAGCAGCCTACTCGGGACAGGGGGCCACGAGCAGTACTTC
V gene: TRBV7-9
J gene: TRBJ2-7
clone size: .
D gene: TRBD1

CDR3 protein: CASSGTRGWNEQFF
CDR3 DNA: TGTGCCAGCAGTGGAACTAGGGGGTGGAATGAGCAGTTCTTC
V gene: TRBV2
J gene: TRBJ2-1
clone size: few
D gene: .

CDR3 protein: CASSWGQGDQPQHF
CDR3 DNA: TGTGCCAGCAGCTGGGGACAGGGAGATCAGCCCCAGCATTTT
V gene: TRBV28
J gene: TRBJ1-5
clone size: .
D gene: TRBD1

CDR3 protein: CASRADREEAFF
CDR3 DNA: TGTGCCAGCAGGGCAGACAGGGAAGAAGCTTTCTTT
V gene: TRBV28
J gene: TRBJ1-1
clone size: few
D gene: TRBD1

CDR3 protein: CASSPAGTSSADTQYF
CDR3 DNA: TGTGCCAGCAGTCCGGCAGGGACTAGCAGCGCAGATACGCAGTATTTT
V gene: TRBV28
J gene: TRBJ2-3
clone size: .
D gene: TRBD2

CDR3 protein: CASSPLDSLPTGANVLTF
CDR3 DNA: TGTGCCAGCTCACCACTGGACAGCCTCCCGACTGGGGCCAACGTCCTGACTTTC
V gene: TRBV18
J gene: TRBJ2-6
clone size: .
D gene: .

CDR3 protein: CASSPGQGANQPQHF
CDR3 DNA: TGTGCCAGCAGCCCGGGGCAGGGGGCCAATCAGCCCCAGCATTTT
V gene: TRBV28
J gene: TRBJ1-5
clone size: once
D gene: TRBD1

CDR3 protein: CASSETGRQNQPQHF
CDR3 DNA: TGTGCCAGCAGTGAAACAGGGAGACAGAATCAGCCCCAGCATTTT
V gene: TRBV6-1
J gene: TRBJ1-5
clone size: .
D gene: .

CDR3 protein: CASKTLAVSYEQYF
CDR3 DNA: TGTGCCAGCAAAACACTAGCGGTATCCTACGAGCAGTACTTC
V gene: TRBV27
J gene: TRBJ2-7
clone size: .
D gene: TRBD2

CDR3 protein: CASSPLAGSGANVLTF
CDR3 DNA: TGTGCCAGCAGCCCACTAGCGGGCTCTGGGGCCAACGTCCTGACTTTC
V gene: TRBV19
J gene: TRBJ2-6
clone size: .
D gene: TRBD2

CDR3 protein: CASSLGQGEGELFF
CDR3 DNA: TGTGCCAGCAGCTTGGGACAGGGGGAAGGGGAGCTGTTTTTT
V gene: TRBV5-6
J gene: TRBJ2-2
clone size: .
D gene: TRBD1

CDR3 protein: CASSSNPQGEAFF
CDR3 DNA: TGTGCCAGCAGCTCAAATCCCCAGGGTGAAGCTTTCTTT
V gene: TRBV7-3
J gene: TRBJ1-1
clone size: .
D gene: .

CDR3 protein: CATSRDRGRTGELFF
CDR3 DNA: TGTGCCACCAGCAGGGACAGGGGTCGGACCGGGGAGCTGTTTTTT
V gene: TRBV15
J gene: TRBJ2-2
clone size: .
D gene: TRBD1

CDR3 protein: CASGLVGQGPRFFGYTF
CDR3 DNA: TGTGCTAGTGGTTTGGTAGGGCAGGGTCCCCGTTTTTTCGGCTACACCTTC
V gene: TRBV12-5
J gene: TRBJ1-2
clone size: .
D gene: .

CDR3 protein: CASSLKAGLNEQFF
CDR3 DNA: TGCGCCAGCAGCTTGAAGGCTGGGCTCAATGAGCAGTTCTTC
V gene: TRBV5-1
J gene: TRBJ2-1
clone size: .
D gene: .